This record looks at one T cell receptor (beta chain) sequence and its context. The germline gives CDR1 MNHEY, CDR2 SVGAGI. The ends lost 0 bases at V and 4 bases at J; junction bases unmatched: 7. The CDR3 has 16 amino acids. The protocol was immunoSEQ multiplex PCR, while the TCRdb copy is restricted to in-frame clones and leaves out a portion. The repertoire consists of under 500,000 clones, with more than 80% occurring once and the leading ten covering roughly 1.1%. This entry is derived from a study of blood T cell repertoires in COVID-19. Study at large: From the United States, Italy and Spain came samples of acute and convalescent COVID-19. Nucleic acid was either cDNA or gDNA, and it came from T cells, B-cell-depleted T cells, or PBMCs.

Living in about two dozen US areas, the participants were between 18 and 89 years of age. Symptom resolution, clearance, or two negative PCRs marked donors in Cohort 3 as recovered. This rearrangement joins TRBV6-5 to TRBJ1-2, with 8 bases lining up with TRBD1. This clonotype was sampled from a man aged 25-45 years who had recovered from COVID-19. Sequencing was carried out using PBMCs or T cells enriched from blood (not recorded which). CDR3 bases: TGTGCCAGCAGTTACTCGATTTCGCAGGGGGCCTATGGCTACACCTTC. This translates into CASSYSISQGAYGYTF.